This T cell receptor beta chain was sequenced for a study of T cell responses to AZD1222 COVID-19 vaccine. Profiling relied on immunoSEQ multiplex PCR, and the TCRdb table lists in-frame clones only, not all of them. Here the sample spans roughly 150,000 clones, approximately 90% being singletons. This CDR3 is 18 amino acids long. V was clipped by 1 base and J by 1 base, with 14 bases between them. The germline V gene has CDR1 SGHTA and CDR2 FQGNSA. To note about this clone: The antigen remains undetermined.

Researchers grouped second doses given at about 4 or about 12 weeks into one pool. Points from the study as a whole: Possibly, clonal diversity was underestimated; donors were largely white British and included more females. In all cases, repertoires were sampled only after the peak T cell response. Vaccine-related CD4 TCRs covered spike, predominating at 160-218 and 743-854.

The sample here was peripheral blood, taken 28 days after the second AZD1222 dose. This receptor was obtained from an adult who received the AZD1222 COVID-19 vaccine. The chain couples TRBV7-2 to TRBJ1-6; maybe TRBD1 (6 bases). Here the CDR3 DNA reads TGTGCCAGCAGCTTAGGGCAGGGGTTTTGGTCCTATAATTCACCCCTCCACTTT. Encoded protein: CASSLGQGFWSYNSPLHF.